Sequencing of this T cell receptor (beta chain) was carried out in a study of Graves' ophthalmopathy and Graves' hyperthyroidism. Study at large: Peripheral blood sampling preceded any treatment and occurred at initial diagnosis. Findings and caveats of the study: Ophthalmopathy progression cases were predicted by the model with 60% to 71% sensitivity and approximately 76% specificity.

Orbital computed tomography and thyroid ultrasound, along with TRAb, serum thyroxine and clinical symptoms, underpinned diagnosis. From fresh peripheral blood, 8 to 10 ml in volume, the PBMCs were obtained. The ends were cut back, 4 bases at V and 4 bases at J, with 13 bases in the middle. The CDR3 totals 14 residues. Transcripts of RNA were the source for amplifying TCR beta CDR3 regions. The first-round RT-PCR employed HTBI primers together with the Qiagen OneStep RT-PCR kit. A multiplex PCR was then performed as the second round. TCRdb re-analysed the multiplex PCR reads in MiXCR, keeping a single row per CDR3 protein. This sample has some 160,000 distinct CDR3 sequences, with just under 40% found just once. This clonotype has a count of ten or more. Its target is not known.

What was sequenced was peripheral blood. The chain couples TRBV12-3 or TRBV12-4 to TRBJ1-1, with unresolved D. The TCR comes from a man in his thirties or forties with Graves' ophthalmopathy. The CDR3 loop is CASSSRKASTEAFF. In DNA, the CDR3 is TGTGCCAGCAGTTCCCGCAAGGCGAGCACTGAAGCTTTCTTT.